This TCR beta chain was recorded in a study of T cells in Graves' hyperthyroidism and ophthalmopathy. Points from the study as a whole: The model foresaw ophthalmopathy a median around 6 months prior to onset.

This clonotype turned up a few times. The antigen is unknown. The CDR3 has 13 residues. Germline-derived CDR1 and CDR2 are SGDLS and YYNGEE. Each ophthalmopathy patient scored at least 3 on the Clinical Activity Score and at least 4 on NOSPECS grade, with duration under 3 months. Cells are PBMCs isolated from roughly 10 ml of fresh blood. Amplified TCR beta CDR3 regions derived from RNA transcripts. Initially, a first-round RT-PCR of the TCR CDR3 employed the HTBI primer set. A single record per CDR3 protein comes from TCRdb applying MiXCR to the multiplex PCR reads. Among approximately 600,000 distinct CDR3 sequences listed, about 20% were seen once.

Sequencing was carried out using blood. The chain is built from TRBV9 and TRBJ2-1; 8 bases agree with TRBD2. This clonotype was obtained from a man in his thirties or forties with Graves' ophthalmopathy. The CDR3 reads CASSGSGYNEQFF. CDR3 in DNA: TGTGCTTCCAGCGGGAGTGGATACAATGAGCAGTTCTTC.